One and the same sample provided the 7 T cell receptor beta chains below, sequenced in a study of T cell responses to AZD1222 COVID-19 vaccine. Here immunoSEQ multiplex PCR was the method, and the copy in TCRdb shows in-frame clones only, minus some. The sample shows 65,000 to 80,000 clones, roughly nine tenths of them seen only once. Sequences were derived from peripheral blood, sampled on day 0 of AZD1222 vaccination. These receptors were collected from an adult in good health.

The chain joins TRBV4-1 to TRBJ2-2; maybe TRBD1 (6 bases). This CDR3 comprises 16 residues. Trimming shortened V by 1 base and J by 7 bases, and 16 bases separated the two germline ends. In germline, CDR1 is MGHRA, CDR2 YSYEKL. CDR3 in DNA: TGCGCCAGCAGCCAAGCCCGACAGGTTTTGCTCGGGGAGCTGTTTTTT. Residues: CASSQARQVLLGELFF.

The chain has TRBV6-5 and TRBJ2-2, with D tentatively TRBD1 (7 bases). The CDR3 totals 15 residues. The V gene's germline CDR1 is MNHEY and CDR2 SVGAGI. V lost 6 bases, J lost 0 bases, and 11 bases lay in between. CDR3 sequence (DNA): TGTGCCAGCAGGGGGGGACAGACGAACACCGGGGAGCTGTTTTTT. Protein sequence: CASRGGQTNTGELFF.

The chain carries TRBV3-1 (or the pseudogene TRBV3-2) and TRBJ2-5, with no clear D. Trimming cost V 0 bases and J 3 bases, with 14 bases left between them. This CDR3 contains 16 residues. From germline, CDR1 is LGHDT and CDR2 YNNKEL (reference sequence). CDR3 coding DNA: TGTGCCAGCAGCCAAGACTTAGGAACAGCAGAAGAGACCCAGTACTTC. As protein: CASSQDLGTAEETQYF.

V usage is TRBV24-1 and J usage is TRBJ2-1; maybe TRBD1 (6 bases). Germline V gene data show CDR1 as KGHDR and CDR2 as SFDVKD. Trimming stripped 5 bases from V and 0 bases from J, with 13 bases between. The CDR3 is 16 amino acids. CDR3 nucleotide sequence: TGTGCCACCAGTGCTACGACAGGCAGCTCCTACAATGAGCAGTTCTTC. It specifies CATSATTGSSYNEQFF.

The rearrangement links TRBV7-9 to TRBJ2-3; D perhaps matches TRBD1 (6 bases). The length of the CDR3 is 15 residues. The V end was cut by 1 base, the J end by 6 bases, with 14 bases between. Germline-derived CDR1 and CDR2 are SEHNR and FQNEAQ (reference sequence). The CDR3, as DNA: TGTGCCAGCAGCTTAGATTACACAGGGTCGGATACGCAGTATTTT. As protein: CASSLDYTGSDTQYF.

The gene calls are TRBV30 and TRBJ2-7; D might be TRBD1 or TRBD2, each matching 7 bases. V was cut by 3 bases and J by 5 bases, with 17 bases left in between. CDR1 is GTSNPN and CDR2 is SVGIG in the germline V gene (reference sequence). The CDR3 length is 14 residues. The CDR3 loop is CAWRVTGEGHEQYF. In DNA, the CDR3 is TGTGCCTGGAGAGTAACAGGGGAGGGCCACGAGCAGTACTTC.

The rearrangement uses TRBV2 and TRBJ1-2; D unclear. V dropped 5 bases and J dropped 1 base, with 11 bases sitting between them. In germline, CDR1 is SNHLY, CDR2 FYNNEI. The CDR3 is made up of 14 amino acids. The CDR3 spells CASSSLQHNYGYTF. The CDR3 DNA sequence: TGTGCCAGCAGTTCACTACAGCATAACTATGGCTACACCTTC.